This TCR beta chain came from a study of OX40 agonist ivuxolimab in advanced cancers. The CDR3 consists of 14 residues. Trimming took off 0 bases at V and 4 bases at J, with 10 bases between the two ends. Germline lookup yields CDR1 SGHNT and CDR2 YYREEE (reference sequence). Sequenced by immunoSEQ multiplex PCR; TCRdb stores in-frame clones only, minus some. Of roughly 100,000 clones in the sample, about 92% were seen once. This chain connects TRBV5-4 to TRBJ1-2; no definite D call. Material: CD4+ or CD8+ T cells sorted from blood, obtained in a trial of the OX40 agonist ivuxolimab. The receptor comes from an adult with an advanced solid tumor such as melanoma, head and neck, liver or kidney cancer. The CDR3 DNA follows: TGTGCCAGCAGCTTGGTAACAGAAATCTATGGCTACACCTTC. This encodes CASSLVTEIYGYTF.